This T cell receptor beta chain was sequenced for a study of blood T cell repertoires in COVID-19. About the research overall: Samples representing acute and convalescent COVID-19 were sourced from the United States, Italy and Spain. In each case, the material was cDNA or gDNA derived from T cells, B-cell-depleted T cells, or PBMCs.

Per the authors' pipeline: The authors estimated nucleated cell counts from reference gene primer amplification. Assay: immunoSEQ multiplex PCR; the TCRdb copy retains only in-frame clones and omits some. V, J and clone size reflect that table, while D and trimming were determined from the DNA. This table has around 200,000 clones, about 86% appearing once. Germline values: CDR1 SGHRS, CDR2 YFSETQ. Trimming at V came to 6 bases and at J to 1 base, leaving 9 bases not matched to a gene. CDR3 length equals 15 residues. The source of this sequence is a human donor with acute or convalescent COVID-19. The donor label of this sample is uncertain. The chain combines TRBV5-1 with TRBJ1-1, with 7 bases fitting TRBD1. The material sequenced was peripheral blood. DNA of the CDR3: TGCGCCAGCATACCAGGACAGGCGCGGAACACTGAAGCTTTCTTT. The encoded protein is CASIPGQARNTEAFF.